Below, 4 T cell receptor beta chains from the same sample are listed, as sequenced in a study of cytomegalovirus exposure and HLA in healthy donors. It was with 60 Vbeta and 13 Jbeta primers that the PCR ran. Some clones are missing from TCRdb's copy, which holds only in-frame ones; the method was immunoSEQ multiplex PCR. The sample lists some 120,000 clones; around 80% were seen once. Sequencing was carried out using PBMCs. The receptor source for this set is a middle-aged man in good health and CMV-seronegative.

In its sample, this clone was seen a few times. The sample contains more than one DNA sequence encoding this CDR3. This sequence joins TRBV7-2 and TRBJ1-1, with 8 nucleotides matching TRBD1. The CDR3 is 13 residues long. Germline trimming cut 5 bases from V and 3 bases from J; bases unmatched to any gene: 2. CDR1 and CDR2 (germline): SGHTA, FQGNSA. CDR3 sequence (DNA): TGTGCCAGCAGCCTGGACAGGGACACTGAAGCTTTCTTT. Amino acid sequence: CASSLDRDTEAFF.

In DNA, the CDR3 is TGTGCCAGCAGCCGGGGGACGGCGAATCTCTACGAGCAGTACTTC. This gives the protein CASSRGTANLYEQYF. The chain couples TRBV5-4 to TRBJ2-7, with D tentatively TRBD2 (6 bases). Trimming pared 4 bases from V and 3 bases from J, leaving 17 bases between. Germline V gene data show CDR1 as SGHNT and CDR2 as YYREEE (reference sequence). This CDR3 region has 15 residues.

This rearrangement joins TRBV7-8 to TRBJ2-3, with 8 bases matching TRBD2. The V gene end was trimmed by 3 bases and the J gene end by 0 bases; junction bases not matched to a gene: 8. CDR1 is SGHVS, CDR2 FQNEAQ, per germline. The CDR3 contains 17 residues. DNA for the CDR3: TGTGCCAGCAGCTTCTACATTACTAGCGGAAGCACAGATACGCAGTATTTT. Amino acids: CASSFYITSGSTDTQYF.

This chain uses TRBV15 with TRBJ1-1, with 8 positions matching TRBD1. Germline V gene data show CDR1 as LNHNV and CDR2 as YYDKDF (reference sequence). This CDR3 comprises 15 residues. J was trimmed by 1 base and V by 3 bases; bases with no gene match: 4. CDR3 residues: CATSRVTGGNTEAFF. The CDR3 DNA is TGTGCCACCAGCAGGGTCACAGGGGGGAACACTGAAGCTTTCTTT. The full variable domain, rest sourced from reference TRBV15 and TRBJ1-1, is DAMVIQNPRYQVTQFGKPVTLSCSQTLNHNVMYWYQQKSSQAPKLLFHYYDKDFNNEADTPDNFQSRRPNTSFCFLDIRSPGLGDTAMYLCATSRVTGGNTEAFFGQGTRLTVV.